What follows are 5 T cell receptor beta chains derived from one specimen sequenced in a study of shared clonotypes between healthy human individuals. Measured with immunoSEQ multiplex PCR; TCRdb has only the in-frame clones, and not every one. The sample has over a million clones, 75% to 85% seen once. The sample taken for sequencing was memory CD4+ T cells from PBMCs. Stated subset: CD45RA-negative fraction. These TCRs come from a man younger than 35 in good health. Some clones in this sample may be carry-over from other donors' samples.

This rearrangement joins TRBV11-2 to TRBJ2-6; D gene unclear. Between the trimmed V and J ends, which lost 3 bases and 2 bases, there was a span of 5 bases. Per the germline V gene, CDR1 is SGHAT and CDR2 is FQNNGV. There are 14 residues in the CDR3. The CDR3 sequence is CASSFTAGANVLTF. The CDR3 bases are TGTGCCAGCAGCTTTACAGCTGGGGCCAACGTCCTGACTTTC.

The chain couples TRBV5-6 to TRBJ2-3, with D tentatively TRBD2 (5 bases). Deletions cut 3 bases from V and 8 bases from J, with 13 bases between. Per the germline V gene, CDR1 is SGHDT and CDR2 is YYEEEE. This CDR3 spans 13 amino acids. CDR3 DNA sequence: TGTGCCAGCAGCTCGGGATGGGTAGGTACGCAGTATTTT. It translates to CASSSGWVGTQYF.

This clone showed up just once. The chain combines TRBV20-1 with TRBJ1-5; no reliable D call. With 0 bases removed from V and 7 bases from J, the gap between germline ends came to 4 bases. Germline CDR1 reads DFQATT; CDR2 reads SNEGSKA (reference sequence). This CDR3 is built from 11 residues. The CDR3 DNA sequence: TGCAGTGCTAGAGATAGCCAGCCCCAGCATTTT. Translated, it gives CSARDSQPQHF.

The V and J genes are TRBV28 and TRBJ1-3, with no clear D. V lost 4 bases, J lost 4 bases, and 23 bases lay in between. The CDR3 has 18 residues. Germline assignment: CDR1 MDHEN and CDR2 SYDVKM. CDR3 sequence (DNA): TGTGCCAGCAGTTCACGGCCCCTCAACCGTCGGGAGGGAAACACCATATATTTT. Translation gives CASSSRPLNRREGNTIYF.

CDR3 sequence reads: CASSWTSLHEQFF. The CDR3 DNA reads as TGTGCCAGCAGCTGGACTAGCCTGCATGAGCAGTTCTTC. The chain couples TRBV11-3 to TRBJ2-1; 8 nucleotides match TRBD2. Looked up from germline, CDR1 is SGHNT and CDR2 is YENEEA. V lost 4 bases and J lost 8; bases outside the gene matches: 4. This CDR3 contains 13 residues.